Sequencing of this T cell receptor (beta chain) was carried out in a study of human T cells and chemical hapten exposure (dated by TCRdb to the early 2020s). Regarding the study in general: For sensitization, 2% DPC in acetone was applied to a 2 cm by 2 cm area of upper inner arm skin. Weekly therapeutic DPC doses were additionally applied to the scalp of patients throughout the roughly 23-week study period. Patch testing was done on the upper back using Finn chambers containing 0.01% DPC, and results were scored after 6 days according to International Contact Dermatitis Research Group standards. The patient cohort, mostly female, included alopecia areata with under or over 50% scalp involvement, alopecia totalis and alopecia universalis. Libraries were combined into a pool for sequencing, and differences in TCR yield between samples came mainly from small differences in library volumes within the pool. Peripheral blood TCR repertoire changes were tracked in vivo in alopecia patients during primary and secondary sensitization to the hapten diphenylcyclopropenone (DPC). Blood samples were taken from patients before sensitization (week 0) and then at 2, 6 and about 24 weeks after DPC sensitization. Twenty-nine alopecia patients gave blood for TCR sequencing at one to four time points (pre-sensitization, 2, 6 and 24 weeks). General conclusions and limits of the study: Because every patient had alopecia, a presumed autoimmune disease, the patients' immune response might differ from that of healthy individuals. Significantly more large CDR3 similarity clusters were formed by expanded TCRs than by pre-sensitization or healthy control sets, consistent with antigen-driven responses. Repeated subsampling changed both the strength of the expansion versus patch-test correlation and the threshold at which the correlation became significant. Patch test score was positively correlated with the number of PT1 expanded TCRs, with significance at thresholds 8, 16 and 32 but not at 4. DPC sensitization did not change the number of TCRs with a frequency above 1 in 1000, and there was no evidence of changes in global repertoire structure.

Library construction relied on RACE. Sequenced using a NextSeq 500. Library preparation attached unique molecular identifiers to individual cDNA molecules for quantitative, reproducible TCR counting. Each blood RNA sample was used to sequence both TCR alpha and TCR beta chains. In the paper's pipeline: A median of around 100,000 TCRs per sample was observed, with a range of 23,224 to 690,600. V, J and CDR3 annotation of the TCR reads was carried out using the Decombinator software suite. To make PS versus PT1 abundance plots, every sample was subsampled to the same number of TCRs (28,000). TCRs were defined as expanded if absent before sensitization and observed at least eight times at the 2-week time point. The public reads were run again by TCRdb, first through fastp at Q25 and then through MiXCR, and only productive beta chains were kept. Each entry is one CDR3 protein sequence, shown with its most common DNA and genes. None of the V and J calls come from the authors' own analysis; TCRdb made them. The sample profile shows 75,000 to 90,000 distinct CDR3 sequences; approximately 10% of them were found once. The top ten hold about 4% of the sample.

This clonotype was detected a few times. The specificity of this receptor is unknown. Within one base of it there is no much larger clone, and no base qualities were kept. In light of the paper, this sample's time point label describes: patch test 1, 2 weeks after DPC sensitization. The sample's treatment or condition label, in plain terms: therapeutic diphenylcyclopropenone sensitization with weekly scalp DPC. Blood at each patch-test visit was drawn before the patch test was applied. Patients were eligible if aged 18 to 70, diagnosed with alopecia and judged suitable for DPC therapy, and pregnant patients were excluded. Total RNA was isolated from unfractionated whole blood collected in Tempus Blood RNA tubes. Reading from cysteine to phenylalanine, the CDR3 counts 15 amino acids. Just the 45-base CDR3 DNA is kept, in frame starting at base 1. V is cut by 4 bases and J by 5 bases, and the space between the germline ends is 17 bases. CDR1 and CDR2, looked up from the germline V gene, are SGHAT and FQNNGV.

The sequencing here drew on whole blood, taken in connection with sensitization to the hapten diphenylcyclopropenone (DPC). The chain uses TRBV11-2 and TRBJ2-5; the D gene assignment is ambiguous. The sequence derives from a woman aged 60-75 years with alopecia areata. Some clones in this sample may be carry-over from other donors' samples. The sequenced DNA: TGTGCCAGCAGCTATAATAGCCCTTTCTCGGAGACCCAGTACTTC. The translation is CASSYNSPFSETQYF.